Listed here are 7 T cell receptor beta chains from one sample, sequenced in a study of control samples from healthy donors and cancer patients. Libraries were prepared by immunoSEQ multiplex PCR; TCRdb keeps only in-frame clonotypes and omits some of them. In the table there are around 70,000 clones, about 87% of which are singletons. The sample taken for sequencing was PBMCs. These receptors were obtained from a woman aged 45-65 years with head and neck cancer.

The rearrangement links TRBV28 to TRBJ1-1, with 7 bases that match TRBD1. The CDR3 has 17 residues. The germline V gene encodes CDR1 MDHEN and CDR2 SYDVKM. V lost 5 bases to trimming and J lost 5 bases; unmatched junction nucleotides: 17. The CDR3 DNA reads TGTGCCAGCAGTATACCTCGGGACAGCCAGCAGGGAACTGAAGCTTTCTTT. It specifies CASSIPRDSQQGTEAFF.

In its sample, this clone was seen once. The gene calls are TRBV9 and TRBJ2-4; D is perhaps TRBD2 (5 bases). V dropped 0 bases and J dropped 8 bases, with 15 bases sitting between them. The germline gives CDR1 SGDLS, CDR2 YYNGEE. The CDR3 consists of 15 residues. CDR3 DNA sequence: TGTGCCAGCAGCGTAGGAGCCAGGCAGAGGGACATTCAGTACTTC. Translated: CASSVGARQRDIQYF.

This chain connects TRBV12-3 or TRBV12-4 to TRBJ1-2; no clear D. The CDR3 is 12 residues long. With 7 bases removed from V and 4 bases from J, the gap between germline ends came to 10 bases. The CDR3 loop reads CASTPLVYGYTF. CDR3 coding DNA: TGTGCCAGCACCCCGCTAGTCTATGGCTACACCTTC.

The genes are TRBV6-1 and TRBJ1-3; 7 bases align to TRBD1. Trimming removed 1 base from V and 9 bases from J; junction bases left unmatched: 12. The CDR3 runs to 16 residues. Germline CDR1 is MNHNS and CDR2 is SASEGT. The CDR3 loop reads CASSEGSDRFSSTIYF. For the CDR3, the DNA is TGTGCCAGCAGTGAAGGATCGGACAGGTTTAGCAGCACCATATATTTT.

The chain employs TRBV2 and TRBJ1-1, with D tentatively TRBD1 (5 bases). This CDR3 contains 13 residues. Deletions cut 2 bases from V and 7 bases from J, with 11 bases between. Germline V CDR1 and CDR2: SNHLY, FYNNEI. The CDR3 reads CASSERGLGEAFF. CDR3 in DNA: TGTGCCAGCAGTGAACGGGGGTTAGGTGAAGCTTTCTTT.

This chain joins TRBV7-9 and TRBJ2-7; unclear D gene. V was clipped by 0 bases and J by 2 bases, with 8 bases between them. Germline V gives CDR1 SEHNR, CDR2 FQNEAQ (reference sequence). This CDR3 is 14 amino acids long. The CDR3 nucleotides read TGTGCCAGCAGCTTAGCAGACACCCCCTACGAGCAGTACTTC. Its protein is CASSLADTPYEQYF.

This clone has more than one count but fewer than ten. The CDR3 sequence: CASSQGDRNTEAFF. The CDR3 DNA reads as TGTGCCAGCAGTCAAGGGGACAGGAACACTGAAGCTTTCTTT. The chain joins TRBV7-3 to TRBJ1-1; 7 nucleotides match TRBD1. The germline V gene has CDR1 SGHTA and CDR2 FQGTGA. The length of the CDR3 is 14 residues. V lost 6 bases, J lost 1 base, and 5 bases stayed unmatched.